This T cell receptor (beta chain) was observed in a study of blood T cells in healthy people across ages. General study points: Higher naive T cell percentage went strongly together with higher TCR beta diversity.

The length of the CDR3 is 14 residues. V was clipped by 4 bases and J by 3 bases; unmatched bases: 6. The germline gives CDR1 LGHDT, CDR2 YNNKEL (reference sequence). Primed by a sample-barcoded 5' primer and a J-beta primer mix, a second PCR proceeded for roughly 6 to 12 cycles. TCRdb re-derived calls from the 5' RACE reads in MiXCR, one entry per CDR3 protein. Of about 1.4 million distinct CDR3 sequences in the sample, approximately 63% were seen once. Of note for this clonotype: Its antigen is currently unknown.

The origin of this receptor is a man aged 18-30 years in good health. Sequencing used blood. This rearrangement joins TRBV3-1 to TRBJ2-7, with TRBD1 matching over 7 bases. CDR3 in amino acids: CASSRADRNYEQYF. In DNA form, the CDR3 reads TGTGCCAGCAGCCGGGCGGACAGGAACTACGAGCAGTACTTC.